A selection of T cell receptor beta chains follows, all from one sample in a study of response to subunit inactivated influenza vaccine. TCRdb re-called the RT-PCR reads with MiXCR, one entry per CDR3 protein. The repertoire includes about 530,000 distinct CDR3 sequences, approximately 12% of them detected once, and roughly 10% sits in the top ten. This specimen was PBMCs from blood, taken on the day of vaccination. All receptors derive from a middle-aged man who received an inactivated influenza vaccine. CDR3s include the opening cysteine and the closing phenylalanine or tryptophan. A D gene is named only where the DNA matches it firmly. Clone size is given for some rows only: seen once, a few or many times, or a class if the clone is expanded.

j_call v_call d_call clone_size cdr3_nt cdr3_aa
TRBJ2-5 TRBV11-2 TRBD1 - TGTGCCAGCAGCTTAGATAAGACAGGGGGTCCGGAGACCCAGTACTTC CASSLDKTGGPETQYF
TRBJ1-6 TRBV3-1 - - TGTGCCAGCAGCCGGGTAGAGGGCCCTAATTCACCCCTCCACTTT CASSRVEGPNSPLHF
TRBJ2-3 TRBV4-2 - few TGTGCCAGCAGCCAGAATATGGTCGATACGCAGTATTTT CASSQNMVDTQYF
TRBJ2-3 TRBV4-3 - - TGCGCCAGCAGCCAGACCTGGACAGATACGCAGTATTTT CASSQTWTDTQYF
TRBJ1-2 TRBV7-2 - - TGTGCCAGCAGCTTAGACGGACAGTCCTATGGCTACACCTTC CASSLDGQSYGYTF
TRBJ1-2 TRBV5-5 TRBD1 - TGTGCCAGCCTCTGGGGGACAGGCCTATCTGGCTACACCTTC CASLWGTGLSGYTF
TRBJ2-3 TRBV6-2/TRBV6-3 TRBD2 - TGTGCCAGCAACCTAGCGGGGAGCACAGATACGCAGTATTTT CASNLAGSTDTQYF
TRBJ1-2 TRBV5-6 TRBD1 - TGTGCCAGCAGCTTAAGGGACAGGGTCTATGGCTACACCTTC CASSLRDRVYGYTF
TRBJ2-3 TRBV2 TRBD2 - TGTGCCAGCAGGCTAGCGGGCCGCACAGATACGCAGTATTTT CASRLAGRTDTQYF
TRBJ2-7 TRBV27 - - TGTGCCAGCAGTTTAGAAGTTGGAGGCGAGCAGTACTTC CASSLEVGGEQYF
TRBJ2-4 TRBV6-1 - - TGTGCCGCGGGACCTTCAGCCAAAAACATTCAGTACTTC CAAGPSAKNIQYF
TRBJ2-2 TRBV9 TRBD1 many TGTGCCAGCAGCGCTGGGGACAGGTTCACCGGGGAGCTGTTTTTT CASSAGDRFTGELFF
TRBJ2-5 TRBV19 - few TGTGCCAGTAGTAGGTCCCGAGCCCGACTCCAAGAGACCCAGTACTTC CASSRSRARLQETQYF
TRBJ2-7 TRBV20-1 TRBD2 - TGCAGTGCTAGCGCACCCGGGACTAGCGGGACCGCCGGGATGGCGCAGTACTTC CSASAPGTSGTAGMAQYF
TRBJ2-2 TRBV6-5 - few TGTGCCAGCAGTAACCAACAGGGACACGGGGAGCTGTTTTTT CASSNQQGHGELFF
TRBJ2-7 TRBV27 TRBD2 - TGTGCCAGCAGTTTATTGGTGGCTAGCGGGAGTACCTACGAGCAGTACTTC CASSLLVASGSTYEQYF
TRBJ1-5 TRBV20-1 - many TGCAGTGCTAGATCTTTTCTGGGGGGTTTAGGGCCCCAGCATTTT CSARSFLGGLGPQHF
TRBJ2-3 TRBV12-3/TRBV12-4 TRBD2 few TGTGCCAGCAGTAGGCAACCGGGACTAGCGGGCAATACGCAGTATTTT CASSRQPGLAGNTQYF
TRBJ2-1 TRBV20-1 TRBD1 many TGCAGTGCTAGGGGCACAGGGGGGCCCAATGAGCAGTTCTTC CSARGTGGPNEQFF
TRBJ2-7 TRBV20-1 - - TGCAGTGCTAATAGAGGACAGTTGTCCTACGAGCAGTACTTC CSANRGQLSYEQYF
TRBJ1-3 TRBV12-3/TRBV12-4 - few TGTGCCAGCCGTGAAATCGGGGGTCCGGGAAACACCATATATTTT CASREIGGPGNTIYF
TRBJ2-2 TRBV28 TRBD1 few TGTGCCAGCAGGAGACGGACAGGGTTGGGCACCGGGGAGCTGTTTTTT CASRRRTGLGTGELFF
TRBJ1-1 TRBV20-1 - - TGCAGTGCTAATAACAGGGTGGACACTGAAGCTTTCTTT CSANNRVDTEAFF
TRBJ2-7 TRBV12-3/TRBV12-4 - few TGTGCCAGCATGGGCGGTGGGAGCTACGAGCAGTACTTC CASMGGGSYEQYF
TRBJ2-1 TRBV7-3 - many TGTGCCAGCAGCTTAGTATCAGGCGGAGGAGGATACAATGAGCAGTTCTTC CASSLVSGGGGYNEQFF
TRBJ2-7 TRBV4-1 TRBD1 - TGCGCCAGCAGCCAACAGGGGGTGGTAGGCTACGAGCAGTACTTC CASSQQGVVGYEQYF
TRBJ2-1 TRBV15 TRBD2 - TGTGCCACCAGCAGAGTGCTAGCGGGGAACAATGAGCAGTTCTTC CATSRVLAGNNEQFF
TRBJ2-4 TRBV27 TRBD1 - TGTGCCAGCAGTCACTCCGGGACAGCGGGACAGGGGGTCAAAAACATTCAGTACTTC CASSHSGTAGQGVKNIQYF
TRBJ2-1 TRBV12-3/TRBV12-4 TRBD1 few TGTGCCAGCAGTGGGCCGGGACAGGCTGAGCAGTTCTTC CASSGPGQAEQFF
TRBJ2-2 TRBV2 - - TGTGCCAGCACTACGGATTTGCGGAACACCGGGGAGCTGTTTTTT CASTTDLRNTGELFF
TRBJ2-6 TRBV7-2 - - TGTGCCAGCAGCTCTGGCCGGCCCTTACCCGTCCTGACTTTC CASSSGRPLPVLTF
TRBJ2-3 TRBV20-1 TRBD2 many TGCAGTGCTAGAGAGTACGGGAGGGCCTCAGATACGCAGTATTTT CSAREYGRASDTQYF
TRBJ2-7 TRBV12-3/TRBV12-4 - - TGTGCCAGCAGTGGGAAATACGAGCAGTACTTC CASSGKYEQYF
TRBJ1-6 TRBV7-8 - few TGTGCCAGCAGCTTATTGGGAGTTAATTCACCCCTCCACTTT CASSLLGVNSPLHF
TRBJ1-5 TRBV5-5 - - TGTGCCAGCAGCCGCACCCAGGGGTGGAATCAGCCCCAGCATTTT CASSRTQGWNQPQHF
TRBJ2-5 TRBV12-3/TRBV12-4 - many TGTGCCAGCAGCATTGTCCAAGAGACCCAGTACTTC CASSIVQETQYF
TRBJ2-2 TRBV7-2 - many TGTGCCAGCAGCACTAGCTCCTTTGCGAACACCGGGGAGCTGTTTTTT CASSTSSFANTGELFF
TRBJ1-4 TRBV20-1 - - TGCAGTGCTAGTCGATACTCCGACGGTAATGAAAAACTGTTTTTT CSASRYSDGNEKLFF
TRBJ2-7 TRBV4-1 TRBD1 few TGCGCCAGCAGCCAAGCGACAGGGGGTCAGTACGAGCAGTACTTC CASSQATGGQYEQYF
TRBJ2-3 TRBV7-2 TRBD2 - TGTGCCAGCAGTACTAGCGGTTTTTTATCAGATACGCAGTATTTT CASSTSGFLSDTQYF
TRBJ2-7 TRBV6-1 - few TGTGCCAGCAGCCGTGACATTCCCTACGAGCAGTACTTC CASSRDIPYEQYF
TRBJ2-3 TRBV9 TRBD2 - TGTGCCAGCAGCGTAGATGGGACTAGCGGGAGGACAGATACGCAGTATTTT CASSVDGTSGRTDTQYF
TRBJ2-1 TRBV18 - few TGTGCCAGCTCACCCACAGGGTCCCATGAGCAGTTCTTC CASSPTGSHEQFF
TRBJ2-2 TRBV12-3/TRBV12-4 TRBD1 many TGTGCCAGCAGCGAGGGGACCGGGACAGGGAATACCGGGGAGCTGTTTTTT CASSEGTGTGNTGELFF
TRBJ1-1 TRBV11-1 TRBD1 few TGTGCCAGCAGCCCGATGACAGGGAGTGACACTGAAGCTTTCTTT CASSPMTGSDTEAFF
TRBJ2-7 TRBV7-2 TRBD2 few TGTGCCAGCAGCACGACTAGCGGGTTCTCCTACGAGCAGTACTTC CASSTTSGFSYEQYF
TRBJ1-2 TRBV7-2 - few TGTGCCAGCAGCTTATCCGACCCAGGAATAGGTGGCTACACCTTC CASSLSDPGIGGYTF
TRBJ2-5 TRBV9 TRBD2 - TGTGCCAGCAGTCCTAGCGGGAGAGAGGAGACCCAGTACTTC CASSPSGREETQYF
TRBJ2-2 TRBV5-1 TRBD1 few TGCGCCAGCAGCTTGCGGACAGGGGGCTCCTCCGGGGAGCTGTTTTTT CASSLRTGGSSGELFF
TRBJ1-1 TRBV6-1 TRBD1 few TGTGCCAGCAGTCCGACAGGGGAGAACACTGAAGCTTTCTTT CASSPTGENTEAFF
TRBJ2-1 TRBV4-2 TRBD2 many TGTGCCAGCAGCCAAGATCTTTGGCCTAGCGGCGCGTCCTACAATGAGCAGTTCTTC CASSQDLWPSGASYNEQFF
TRBJ2-7 TRBV2 - few TGTGCCAGCAGTCGGATGGAGAGGCCCTACGAGCAGTACTTC CASSRMERPYEQYF
TRBJ2-7 TRBV12-3/TRBV12-4 TRBD1 few TGTGCCAGCAGTACCGGGACAGGTCCCTACGAGCAGTACTTC CASSTGTGPYEQYF
TRBJ1-2 TRBV18 TRBD1 - TGTGCCAGCTCACCACGACAGGGGGATGGCTATGGCTACACCTTC CASSPRQGDGYGYTF
TRBJ2-7 TRBV4-2 - - TGTGCCAGCAGCCAGGACCACAGCAGGGAGCAGTACTTC CASSQDHSREQYF
TRBJ2-6 TRBV28 - - TGTGCCAGCCGCACTTCGAAGGGTTCCACTGGGGCCAACGTCCTGACTTTC CASRTSKGSTGANVLTF
TRBJ2-7 TRBV7-2 - - TGTGCCAGCAGCTTAAGGGGTCAGGGGTACTACGAGCAGTACTTC CASSLRGQGYYEQYF
TRBJ2-3 TRBV7-2 TRBD2 few TGTGCCAGCAGCTTAGGGGCTAGCGGGATACTAAATACGCAGTATTTT CASSLGASGILNTQYF
TRBJ2-5 TRBV2 - - TGTGCCAGCAGCAGGGAAGGTGGATTTCGAGAGACCCAGTACTTC CASSREGGFRETQYF
TRBJ2-7 TRBV25-1 - - TGTGCCAGCAGTGAAGCAGGGGGGTTCTCGCGCGAGCAGTACTTC CASSEAGGFSREQYF